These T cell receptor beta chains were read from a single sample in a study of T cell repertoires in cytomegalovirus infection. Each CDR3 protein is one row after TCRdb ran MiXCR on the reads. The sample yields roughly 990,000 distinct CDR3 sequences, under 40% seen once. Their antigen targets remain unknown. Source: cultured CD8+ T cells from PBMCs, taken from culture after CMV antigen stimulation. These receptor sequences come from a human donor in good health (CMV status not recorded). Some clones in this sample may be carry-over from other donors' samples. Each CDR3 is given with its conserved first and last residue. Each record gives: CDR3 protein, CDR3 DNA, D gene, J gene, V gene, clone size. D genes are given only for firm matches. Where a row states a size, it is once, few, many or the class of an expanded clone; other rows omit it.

CDR3: CASSLGEGRDRYTF
DNA: TGTGCCAGCAGCTTAGGAGAGGGCCGGGATCGTTACACCTTC
D: NA
J: TRBJ1-2
V: TRBV7-6
size: few

CDR3: CSVVRVSYNEQFF
DNA: TGCAGCGTTGTTCGGGTGTCCTACAATGAGCAGTTCTTC
D: NA
J: TRBJ2-1
V: TRBV29-1
size: NA

CDR3: CASSPGLYTYEQYF
DNA: TGTGCCAGCAGTCCGGGTCTTTACACCTACGAGCAGTACTTC
D: NA
J: TRBJ2-7
V: TRBV27
size: NA

CDR3: CASSPGAGDEQFF
DNA: TGTGCCAGCAGTCCCGGAGCGGGGGATGAGCAGTTCTTC
D: TRBD2
J: TRBJ2-1
V: TRBV6-6
size: NA

CDR3: CASSLLGFEQYF
DNA: TGTGCCAGCAGCTTACTGGGATTCGAGCAGTACTTC
D: NA
J: TRBJ2-7
V: TRBV7-9
size: NA

CDR3: CASSRGYNEKLFF
DNA: TGTGCCAGCAGTCGGGGCTATAATGAAAAACTGTTTTTT
D: NA
J: TRBJ1-4
V: TRBV14
size: NA

CDR3: CASSRDRTANTGELFF
DNA: TGTGCCAGCAGCAGGGACAGAACCGCGAACACCGGGGAGCTGTTTTTT
D: TRBD1
J: TRBJ2-2
V: TRBV2
size: few

CDR3: CASSSAGTTMRDTQYF
DNA: TGTGCCAGCAGCTCCGCAGGGACAACTATGCGAGATACGCAGTATTTT
D: NA
J: TRBJ2-3
V: TRBV7-6
size: NA

CDR3: CASKRQGNDEQFF
DNA: TGTGCCAGCAAACGACAGGGGAACGATGAGCAGTTCTTC
D: TRBD1
J: TRBJ2-1
V: TRBV7-4
size: NA

CDR3: CASSQDFSGGSDTQYF
DNA: TGCGCCAGCAGCCAAGATTTTAGCGGGGGGTCAGATACGCAGTATTTT
D: TRBD2
J: TRBJ2-3
V: TRBV4-3
size: NA

CDR3: CASSKLRDGQETQYF
DNA: TGCGCCAGCAGTAAACTCCGGGACGGACAAGAGACCCAGTACTTC
D: NA
J: TRBJ2-5
V: TRBV23-1
size: NA

CDR3: CAISDPGVQETQYF
DNA: TGTGCCATCAGTGACCCCGGGGTCCAAGAGACCCAGTACTTC
D: NA
J: TRBJ2-5
V: TRBV10-3
size: NA

CDR3: CASSGKQGEIKDTQYF
DNA: TGCGCCAGCAGCGGAAAACAGGGGGAGATTAAAGATACGCAGTATTTT
D: TRBD1
J: TRBJ2-3
V: TRBV5-1
size: NA

CDR3: CANSFFSGTEKSGANVLTF
DNA: TGTGCCAACAGCTTCTTCTCCGGGACAGAGAAGTCTGGGGCCAACGTCCTGACTTTC
D: TRBD1
J: TRBJ2-6
V: TRBV7-6
size: once

CDR3: CAISVGQSTDTQYF
DNA: TGTGCCATCAGTGTAGGGCAGAGCACAGATACGCAGTATTTT
D: NA
J: TRBJ2-3
V: TRBV10-3
size: NA

CDR3: CASRAGVGFYNSPLHF
DNA: TGTGCCAGTAGAGCCGGGGTGGGGTTCTATAATTCACCTCTCCACTTT
D: NA
J: TRBJ1-6
V: TRBV19
size: few

CDR3: CASSVVGRGYTF
DNA: TGTGCCAGCAGCGTAGTGGGTCGGGGCTACACCTTC
D: NA
J: TRBJ1-2
V: TRBV9
size: few

CDR3: CASSHASGGRNEQFF
DNA: TGTGCCAGCAGCCACGCTAGCGGGGGTCGGAATGAGCAGTTCTTC
D: TRBD2
J: TRBJ2-1
V: TRBV5-4
size: few

CDR3: CASSEAGQGLGFIYGYTF
DNA: TGTGCCAGCAGTGAAGCGGGACAGGGCCTCGGCTTCATCTATGGCTACACCTTC
D: TRBD1
J: TRBJ1-2
V: TRBV6-1
size: few

CDR3: CVSSGGGTYPLFSGELFF
DNA: TGTGTCAGCAGTGGAGGGGGGACGTACCCATTGTTTAGCGGGGAGCTGTTTTTT
D: NA
J: TRBJ2-2
V: TRBV6-5
size: NA

CDR3: CASSQDIFENYGYTF
DNA: TGTGCCAGCAGCCAAGACATCTTTGAGAACTATGGCTACACCTTC
D: NA
J: TRBJ1-2
V: TRBV14
size: NA

CDR3: CASSLLGGGTDTQYF
DNA: TGTGCCAGCAGCTTGCTGGGCGGGGGTACAGATACGCAGTATTTT
D: TRBD2
J: TRBJ2-3
V: TRBV7-8
size: many

CDR3: CATVGGQVGELFF
DNA: TGTGCCACCGTGGGGGGGCAAGTCGGGGAGCTGTTTTTT
D: NA
J: TRBJ2-2
V: TRBV11-2
size: few